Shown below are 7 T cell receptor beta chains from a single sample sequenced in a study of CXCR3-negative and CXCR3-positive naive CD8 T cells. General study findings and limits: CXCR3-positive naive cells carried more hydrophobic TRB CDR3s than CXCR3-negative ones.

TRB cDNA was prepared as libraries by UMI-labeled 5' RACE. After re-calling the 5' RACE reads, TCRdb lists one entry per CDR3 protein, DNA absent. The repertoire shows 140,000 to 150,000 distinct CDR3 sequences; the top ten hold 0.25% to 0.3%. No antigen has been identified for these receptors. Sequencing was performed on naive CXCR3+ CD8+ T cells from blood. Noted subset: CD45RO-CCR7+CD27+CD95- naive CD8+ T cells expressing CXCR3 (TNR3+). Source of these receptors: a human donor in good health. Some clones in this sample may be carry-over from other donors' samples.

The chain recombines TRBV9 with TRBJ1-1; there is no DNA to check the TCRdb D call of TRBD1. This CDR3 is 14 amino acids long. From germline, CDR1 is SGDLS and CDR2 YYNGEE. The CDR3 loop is CASSVGDLNTEAFF.

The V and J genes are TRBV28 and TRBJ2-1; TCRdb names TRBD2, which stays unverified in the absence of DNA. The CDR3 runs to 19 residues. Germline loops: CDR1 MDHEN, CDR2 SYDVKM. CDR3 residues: CASSTILLAGDRPGYEQFF.

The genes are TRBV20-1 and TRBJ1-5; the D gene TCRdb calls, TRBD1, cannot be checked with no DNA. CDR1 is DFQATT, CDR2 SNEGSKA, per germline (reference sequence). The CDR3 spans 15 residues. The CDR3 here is CSATQGGYSNQPQHF.

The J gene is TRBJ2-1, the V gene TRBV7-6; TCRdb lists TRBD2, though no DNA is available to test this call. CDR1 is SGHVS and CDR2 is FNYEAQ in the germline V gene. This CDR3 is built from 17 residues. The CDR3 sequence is CASSSQTTRESYNEQFF.

CDR3 sequence reads: CSARVHRAATDTQYF. V gene TRBV20-1 combines with J gene TRBJ2-3; no DNA is available, so the TRBD2 call from TCRdb remains unchecked. This CDR3 is built from 15 residues. CDR1 is DFQATT and CDR2 is SNEGSKA in the germline V gene (reference sequence).

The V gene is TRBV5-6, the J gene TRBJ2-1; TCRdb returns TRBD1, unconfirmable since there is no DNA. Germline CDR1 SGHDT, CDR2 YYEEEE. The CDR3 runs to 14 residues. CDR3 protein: CASSFGQGISEQFF.

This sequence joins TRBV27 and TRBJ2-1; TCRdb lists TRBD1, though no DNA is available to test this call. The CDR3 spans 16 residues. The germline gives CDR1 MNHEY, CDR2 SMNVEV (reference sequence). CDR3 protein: CASSRQGDYPYNEQFF.